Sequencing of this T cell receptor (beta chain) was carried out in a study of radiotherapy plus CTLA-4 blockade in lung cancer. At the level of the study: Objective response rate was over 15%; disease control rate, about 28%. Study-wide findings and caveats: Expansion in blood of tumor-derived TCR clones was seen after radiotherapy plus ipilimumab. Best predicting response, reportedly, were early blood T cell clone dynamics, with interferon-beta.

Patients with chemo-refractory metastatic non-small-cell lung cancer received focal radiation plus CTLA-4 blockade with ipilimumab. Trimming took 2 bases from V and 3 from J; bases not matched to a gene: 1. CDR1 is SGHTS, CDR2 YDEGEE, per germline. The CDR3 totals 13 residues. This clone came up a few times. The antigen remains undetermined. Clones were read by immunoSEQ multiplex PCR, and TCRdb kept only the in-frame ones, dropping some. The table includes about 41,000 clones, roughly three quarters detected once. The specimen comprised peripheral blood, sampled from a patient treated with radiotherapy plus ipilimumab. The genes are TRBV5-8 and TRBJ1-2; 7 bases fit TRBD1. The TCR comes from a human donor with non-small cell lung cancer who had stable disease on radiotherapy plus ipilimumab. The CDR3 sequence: CASSFGTDYGYTF. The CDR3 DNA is TGTGCCAGCAGCTTCGGGACAGACTATGGCTACACCTTC.